The source of this T cell receptor beta chain is a study of STAT5B mutations in CD4+ large granular lymphocyte leukemia (dated by TCRdb to between 2021 and 2024). Concerning the study at large: Among healthy controls, the CDR3 'QG' motif was associated with a particular HLA allele. The study compared the TCRbeta repertoires of patients with CD4+ T-cell large granular lymphocyte leukemia against those of healthy blood donors. Flow cytometry on FACSCanto II or FACSVerse showed that the purified fractions were more than 95% pure among lymphocytes.

Study-wide findings and limitations: CD4-sorted patient repertoires appeared more clonal than healthy CD4+ repertoires, and this difference persisted after removing the putative leukemic clones. Main leukemic clonotypes were private to each patient, although less than 30% of the main leukemic clonotypes were found at low frequency in the non-leukemic repertoires of other patients. The data were not HLA-matched, and the relatively small sample size could explain the higher clonality seen in CD4+ compared with CD8+ T-LGLL. TRBV06-family usage was enriched among the top patient clones (8/27) compared with healthy controls (2/35).

V is pared back by 4 bases and J by 2 bases, with 10 bases lying between the germline termini. From cysteine to phenylalanine, the CDR3 is 14 amino acids long. The read is trimmed to its CDR3 DNA, 42 bases read in frame from base 1. CDR1 and CDR2 (SGHDN, FVKESK) derive from the germline V gene. The healthy controls were 37 blood donors, and the buffy coats of these donors were supplied by the Finnish Red Cross blood service. All TCR-sequenced material derived from peripheral blood: patient blood samples and healthy donor buffy coats. Peripheral blood mononuclear cells were isolated by Ficoll-Hypaque gradient centrifugation. CD4+ cells were magnetically purified from the buffy coats of healthy controls. Genomic DNA was extracted with the Gentra Puregene Cell and Tissue kit and quantified on a Qubit 2.0 fluorometer. As for this clone: Its target antigen remains unknown. Base qualities are not provided; no much larger clone lies one nucleotide away.

The immunoSEQ assay at survey resolution was applied to genomic DNA for sequencing of TCRbeta rearrangements. The authors' pipeline ran thus. In the TCR sequencing data, the smallest productive clonotype frequency that could be detected was 2.59 x 10-5. Analyses included only productive TCRbeta rearrangements, meaning complete and in-frame sequences. Simpson clonality, calculated in the immunoSEQ Analyzer version 3.0, was used as the measure of sample clonality. Clones were categorized by frequency as very rare, small, medium, large (1-20%) or hyperexpanded (>20%). Generation probabilities were estimated with OLGA 1.2.3, V-gene circos plots were generated with VDJtools, specificities were searched for in VDJdb, and CDR3 motifs were identified with GLIPH. The table was pulled from immuneACCESS by TCRdb, which kept in-frame rearrangements only. Such tables lose some clones; where checked, under half of the loss comes from unresolved V genes, and the rest has no known cause. V and J calls and clone size are as listed in that table; D and trimming were resolved from the DNA. Across this sample there are roughly 30,000 clones, with approximately 73% seen only once. The ten most abundant clones make up over 2% of the sample.

This clonotype was obtained from a human donor in good health. The material sequenced was CD4+ T cells from blood buffy coats. The chain employs TRBV14 and TRBJ2-3, with no D gene named confidently. The DNA reads TGTGCCAGCAGCCTTGGACGGACCACAGATACGCAGTATTTT. Its protein reads: CASSLGRTTDTQYF.